These 18 T cell receptor beta chains came from one sample sequenced in a study of shared clonotypes between healthy human individuals. Profiled with immunoSEQ multiplex PCR; TCRdb holds only in-frame clones, not every one. This table holds 1.6 million or so clones, 98% to 99% found once. Sequenced material: naive CD4+ T cells sorted from blood. Sample subset: CD45RA+ positively selected. Receptors originate from a man aged 25 to 40 in good health.

V usage is TRBV7-2 and J usage is TRBJ2-2; D ambiguous. The V end lost 5 bases, the J end lost 6 bases, and 10 bases lay between the germline ends. The CDR3 length is 13 residues. The germline V gene encodes CDR1 SGHTA and CDR2 FQGNSA. The CDR3 here is CASSTGPPGELFF. CDR3 nucleotide sequence: TGTGCCAGCAGCACGGGCCCTCCCGGGGAGCTGTTTTTT. The full variable domain, rest sourced from reference TRBV7-2 and TRBJ2-2, is GAGVSQSPSNKVTEKGKDVELRCDPISGHTALYWYRQSLGQGLEFLIYFQGNSAPDKSGLPSDRFSAERTGGSVSTLTIQRTQQEDSAVYLCASSTGPPGELFFGEGSRLTVL.

The chain recombines TRBV2 with TRBJ2-1; either TRBD1 or TRBD2 may fit D (6 bases each). CDR3 length equals 13 residues. The V end was cut by 6 bases, the J end by 6 bases, with 12 bases between. Germline lookup yields CDR1 SNHLY and CDR2 FYNNEI. The CDR3 bases are TGTGCCAGCAGGGGAGGACAGTTCAATGAGCAGTTCTTC. It encodes CASRGGQFNEQFF.

As regards this clone: One end of the junction fails to match germline, which may point to a read error. The genes are TRBV4-1 and TRBJ2-3; no clear D gene. The CDR3 runs to 13 residues. The V gene's germline CDR1 is MGHRA and CDR2 YSYEKL. CDR3 in amino acids: CASSKDPASTQYF. The CDR3, as DNA: TGCGCCAGCAGCAAAGACCCAGCATCTACGCAGTATTTT.

This chain joins TRBV6-6 and TRBJ1-2; D gene uncertain. The CDR3 runs 15 residues. With 2 bases removed from V and 5 bases from J, the gap between germline ends came to 15 bases. Germline assignment: CDR1 MNHNY and CDR2 SVGAGI (reference sequence). This CDR3 is CASSYGSLDLYGYTF. CDR3 sequence (DNA): TGTGCCAGCAGTTACGGGAGTTTGGACTTGTATGGCTACACCTTC.

The chain links TRBV5-6 to TRBJ2-3; D might be TRBD1 (5 bases). The length of the CDR3 is 15 residues. Per germline, CDR1 SGHDT and CDR2 YYEEEE. V dropped 0 bases and J dropped 4 bases, with 12 bases sitting between them. In DNA, the CDR3 is TGTGCCAGCAGCTTGGAGGGCAGGGCCCCAGATACGCAGTATTTT. Its protein product is CASSLEGRAPDTQYF.

The chain joins TRBV29-1 to TRBJ1-5; no clear D. This CDR3 comprises 12 residues. The germline V gene has CDR1 SQVTM and CDR2 ANQGSEA. Trimming removed 4 bases at V and 6 bases at J, with 10 bases between. CDR3 coding DNA: TGCAGCGTTGTGCTGGCGGGTCAGCCCCAGCATTTT. This codes for CSVVLAGQPQHF.

The CDR3 region is CASSLVSGFGYTF. The CDR3 nucleotides are TGTGCCAGCAGCTTGGTTTCGGGGTTCGGCTACACCTTC. The V and J genes are TRBV5-6 and TRBJ1-2; no definite D call. The CDR3 covers 13 residues. The V gene lost 0 bases and the J gene lost 8 bases, with 11 bases spanning the gap. CDR1 SGHDT and CDR2 YYEEEE come from the germline V gene.

The rearrangement uses TRBV5-1 and TRBJ2-2, with D perhaps TRBD2 (5 bases). The CDR3 runs to 16 residues. In germline, CDR1 is SGHRS, CDR2 YFSETQ. Trimming cost V 7 bases and J 5 bases, with 21 bases left between them. DNA for the CDR3: TGCGCCAGCTCCCCACGGGGAAAATCCTCTACCGGGGAGCTGTTTTTT. Encoded protein: CASSPRGKSSTGELFF.

The rearrangement links TRBV5-6 to TRBJ2-4, with TRBD1 as a possible D gene (5 bases). The V end lost 1 base, the J end lost 2 bases, and 16 bases lay between the germline ends. Germline V gives CDR1 SGHDT, CDR2 YYEEEE. The CDR3 has 17 residues. CDR3 residues: CASSLWGRDRTKNIQYF. CDR3 bases: TGTGCCAGCAGCTTGTGGGGCAGAGACCGAACCAAAAACATTCAGTACTTC. Filled out from reference TRBV5-6 and TRBJ2-4, the complete variable domain reads DAGVTQSPTHLIKTRGQQVTLRCSPKSGHDTVSWYQQALGQGPQFIFQYYEEEERQRGNFPDRFSGHQFPNYSSELNVNALLLGDSALYLCASSLWGRDRTKNIQYFGAGTRLSVL.

V gene TRBV11-3 combines with J gene TRBJ2-7; D is unclear. This CDR3 region has 14 residues. V dropped 6 bases and J dropped 3 bases, with 15 bases sitting between them. The germline gives CDR1 SGHNT, CDR2 YENEEA. The CDR3 nucleotides are TGTGCCAGCAGTTCAAGTCCCCGACACTACGAGCAGTACTTC. The encoded protein is CASSSSPRHYEQYF.

The genes are TRBV11-3 and TRBJ2-7; 7 bases line up with TRBD2. This CDR3 has 16 amino acids. Germline-derived CDR1 and CDR2 are SGHNT and YENEEA. Trimming took 1 base from V and 2 from J; bases not matched to a gene: 8. The CDR3 here is CASSLGWASGTYEQYF. CDR3 DNA sequence: TGTGCCAGCAGCTTAGGCTGGGCTAGCGGAACCTACGAGCAGTACTTC.

This chain links TRBV28 with TRBJ1-5, with D maybe TRBD1 (6 bases). CDR1 is MDHEN and CDR2 is SYDVKM in the germline V gene. The CDR3 is 16 residues long. V lost 6 bases to trimming and J lost 3 bases, with 18 bases between them. The DNA of the CDR3 is TGTGCCAGCAGCTCTCACGCCAGGGGACCCAATCAGCCCCAGCATTTT. Protein: CASSSHARGPNQPQHF.

V is TRBV7-8 and J is TRBJ1-5; D is ambiguous. The germline gives CDR1 SGHVS, CDR2 FQNEAQ. The CDR3 sequence is 12 residues long. V lost 5 bases and J lost 11, with 13 bases in between. The CDR3 sequence is CASSHPGRAQHF. The CDR3 region has the DNA TGTGCCAGCAGCCACCCCGGGCGGGCCCAGCATTTT.

For this clone: In the same sample, other DNA sequences code for this CDR3. V and J are TRBV18 and TRBJ2-3; the D is unclear. CDR1 is KGHSH, CDR2 LQKENI, per germline. Between the trimmed V and J ends, which lost 1 base and 0 bases, there was a span of 11 bases. This CDR3 spans 16 amino acids. CDR3 in amino acids: CASSPLSGSSTDTQYF. The CDR3 DNA sequence: TGTGCCAGCTCACCACTCTCAGGATCTAGCACAGATACGCAGTATTTT.

This chain joins TRBV7-8 and TRBJ2-7; either TRBD1 or TRBD2 may supply D (7 bases each). This CDR3 is built from 16 residues. The germline gives CDR1 SGHVS, CDR2 FQNEAQ. V lost 5 bases to trimming and J lost 1 base, with 18 bases between them. CDR3 protein: CASSQGGAGRSYEQYF. CDR3 DNA: TGTGCCAGCAGCCAGGGGGGGGCAGGGCGGTCCTACGAGCAGTACTTC.

This clone was picked up one time. The CDR3 does not end in the conserved phenylalanine or tryptophan, so this is likely a read error. The limits of the CDR3 on the DNA are not certain, so only TCRdb's listed CDR3 is given. The chain joins TRBV20-1 to TRBJ1-1. The CDR3 extends over 8 residues, inclusive of both ends. Germline V gene sequence: CDR1 DFQATT, CDR2 SNEGSKA (reference sequence). This chain's CDR3 is CSAPLVQP.

This chain uses TRBV5-1 with TRBJ2-7; D is possibly TRBD2 (5 bases). Trimming left V 0 bases short and J 2 bases short, with 12 bases between. The CDR3 is made up of 15 amino acids. CDR1 and CDR2 (germline): SGHRS, YFSETQ. This CDR3 is CASSLALALPYEQYF. The CDR3 DNA reads TGCGCCAGCAGCTTGGCGCTAGCCCTCCCCTACGAGCAGTACTTC.

This chain links TRBV9 with TRBJ2-2; D perhaps matches TRBD2 (5 bases). This CDR3 region has 14 residues. V was shortened by 3 bases and J by 4 bases, with 10 bases between the two germline ends. Germline CDR1 and CDR2: SGDLS and YYNGEE. In DNA, the CDR3 is TGTGCCAGCAGCGGGGTTAGCGCCACCGGGGAGCTGTTTTTT. Encoded protein: CASSGVSATGELFF.